This record looks at one T cell receptor beta chain sequence and its context. Its cognate antigen is unknown. The data were taken from a study of shared clonotypes between healthy human individuals. Assay: immunoSEQ multiplex PCR; the TCRdb copy retains only in-frame clones and omits some. The sample holds 1.4 million or so clones, approximately 98.5% seen once. Study-level findings and limits: Several donors had 5% to 6.5% of their naive CD4 clonotypes in common. Shared clonotypes across all four donors exceeded non-shared ones in generation probability. Limited genetic and exposure-history diversity came from having few donors.

The sequence was collected from a man aged 25 to 40 in good health. Sequencing input: naive CD4+ T cells sorted from blood. Documented subset: CD45RA+ positively selected.

DNA of the CDR3: TGTGCCAGCAGCCCCCAGGGGTCCGGGGAGCTGTTTTTT. Translating gives CASSPQGSGELFF. J is TRBJ2-2 and V is TRBV7-3, with TRBD1 as a possible D gene (6 bases). The CDR3 covers 13 residues. V lost 5 bases, J lost 6 bases, and 10 bases lay in between. Per germline, CDR1 SGHTA and CDR2 FQGTGA.